The 27 T cell receptor beta chains given below trace back to one sample, sequenced in a study of blood T cell repertoires in COVID-19. Generated by immunoSEQ multiplex PCR, the TCRdb table keeps only in-frame clones and is missing some. The table records roughly 250,000 clones, about 80% of them present only once. Sequencing was performed on peripheral blood. These receptors all stem from a person aged 65 to 85 with COVID-19, enrolled during active disease.

The gene calls are TRBV3-1 (or the pseudogene TRBV3-2) and TRBJ2-1; 8 bases align to TRBD2. CDR1 is LGHDT, CDR2 YNNKEL, per germline (reference sequence). The CDR3 has 18 residues. The junction had 19 bases not matched to a gene; V was cut back by 6 bases and J by 6 bases. For the CDR3, the DNA is TGTGCCAGCAGTCCGGGTGTCCCCGGGACTAGTGCAGGCAATGAGCAGTTCTTC. Protein product: CASSPGVPGTSAGNEQFF.

As for this clone: The sample carries other DNA sequences with the same CDR3. V and J are TRBV7-9 and TRBJ1-1, with 9 bases identical to TRBD1. The trim removed 1 base at V and 2 bases at J, leaving 5 bases unmatched. Per germline, CDR1 SEHNR and CDR2 FQNEAQ (reference sequence). This CDR3 contains 16 residues. For the CDR3, the DNA is TGTGCCAGCAGCTTAGACCCGGGACAGGGAAACACTGAAGCTTTCTTT. Translating gives CASSLDPGQGNTEAFF. Complete variable domain (other parts from reference TRBV7-9 and TRBJ1-1): DTGVSQNPRHKITKRGQNVTFRCDPISEHNRLYWYRQTLGQGPEFLTYFQNEAQLEKSRLLSDRFSAERPKGSFSTLEIQRTEQGDSAMYLCASSLDPGQGNTEAFFGQGTRLTVV.

This chain links TRBV14 with TRBJ2-7; 11 bases line up with TRBD1. The length of the CDR3 is 15 residues. The germline V gene encodes CDR1 SGHDN and CDR2 FVKESK. Unmatched junction bases numbered 5, after V lost 4 bases and J lost 3 bases. The CDR3 nucleotides are TGTGCCAGCAGCCCTGGACAGGGGGCCCTCTACGAGCAGTACTTC. Translating gives CASSPGQGALYEQYF.

The gene calls are TRBV21-1 and TRBJ2-7; the tabulated D call, TRBD1, remains unverified against the DNA. TRBV21-1 is labeled a pseudogene. CDR3 length equals 15 residues. CDR3 nucleotides: TGTGCCAGCAGCAAAGTAGTGGGACAGCCCTACGAGCAGTACTTC. This translates into CASSKVVGQPYEQYF.

This clone was seen a single time. The V and J genes are TRBV28 and TRBJ1-4; D gene ambiguous. Germline V gives CDR1 MDHEN, CDR2 SYDVKM. The CDR3 covers 17 residues. V gave up 6 bases and J gave up 0 bases, with 17 bases separating them. The CDR3 nucleotides read TGTGCCAGCAGGGCCAGACGATTTAGCACAACTAATGAAAAACTGTTTTTT. Its translation: CASRARRFSTTNEKLFF.

About this clone itself: Germline and junction disagree at one end, which may indicate a read error. This chain joins TRBV19 and TRBJ1-2; D is undetermined. Per germline, CDR1 LNHDA and CDR2 SQIVND (reference sequence). The CDR3 totals 14 residues. The CDR3 protein is CVSTRPQGAYGYTF. As DNA, the CDR3 is TGTGTCAGTACCCGCCCCCAAGGAGCGTATGGCTACACCTTC.

The chain recombines TRBV7-8 with TRBJ2-1; 8 bases align to TRBD2. Per germline, CDR1 SGHVS and CDR2 FQNEAQ. This CDR3 contains 16 residues. V shed 2 bases and J 10 bases; nucleotides not matched to a gene: 13. The CDR3 DNA reads as TGTGCCAGCAGCTTATTGGCGGGGTTTCTAGCGGGCGAGCAGTTCTTC. This sequence encodes CASSLLAGFLAGEQFF.

The chain couples TRBV7-2 to TRBJ1-3; D remains unclear. V lost 1 base to trimming and J lost 2 bases, with 12 bases between them. Per germline, CDR1 SGHTA and CDR2 FQGNSA. This CDR3 comprises 16 residues. CDR3 coding DNA: TGTGCCAGCAGCTTAGTATCCGGGAGGACTGGAAACACCATATATTTT. It codes for CASSLVSGRTGNTIYF.

The chain uses TRBV3-1 (or the pseudogene TRBV3-2) and TRBJ2-2, with 11 bases that match TRBD2. Germline V gene lookup returns CDR1 LGHDT and CDR2 YNNKEL (reference sequence). CDR3 length: 17 amino acids. Germline trimming cut 4 bases from V and 7 bases from J; bases unmatched to any gene: 11. The CDR3 nucleotides read TGTGCCAGCAGCCGGGGGACTAGCGGAGTCAGGGGCGGGGAGCTGTTTTTT. It translates to CASSRGTSGVRGGELFF.

The table lists this clone with a count of one. The chain joins TRBV28 to TRBJ1-1; D might be TRBD1 (5 bases). There are 13 residues in the CDR3. V was shortened by 2 bases and J by 3 bases, with 7 bases between the two germline ends. Germline assignment: CDR1 MDHEN and CDR2 SYDVKM. The chain's CDR3 is CASSLQGYTEAFF. CDR3 nucleotides: TGTGCCAGCAGTTTACAGGGCTACACTGAAGCTTTCTTT.

V gene TRBV6-2 or TRBV6-3 combines with J gene TRBJ2-7; TRBD2 matches at 8 bases. CDR3 size: 14 residues. The trim removed 5 bases at V and 2 bases at J, leaving 5 bases unmatched. The V gene's germline CDR1 is MNHEY and CDR2 SVGEGT. The CDR3 loop reads CASSRTSFAYEQYF. CDR3 coding DNA: TGTGCCAGCAGTCGGACTAGCTTCGCCTACGAGCAGTACTTC.

With respect to this clone: Other nucleotide sequences in the sample specify the same CDR3. The chain recombines TRBV3-1 (or the pseudogene TRBV3-2) with TRBJ2-1, with 11 positions matching TRBD2. This CDR3 has 15 amino acids. Unmatched junction bases numbered 2, after V lost 1 base and J lost 6 bases. Germline lookup yields CDR1 LGHDT and CDR2 YNNKEL (reference sequence). The CDR3 region is CASSQGLAGGNEQFF. The CDR3 region has the DNA TGTGCCAGCAGCCAAGGGCTAGCGGGAGGCAATGAGCAGTTCTTC.

This chain uses TRBV29-1 with TRBJ2-2; D perhaps matches TRBD2 (6 bases). V was pared by 7 bases and J by 3 bases, with 12 bases between. Germline V gives CDR1 SQVTM, CDR2 ANQGSEA. The CDR3 runs 13 residues. This CDR3 reads CSADRGYTGELFF. The CDR3 DNA reads TGCAGCGCTGACCGGGGGTACACCGGGGAGCTGTTTTTT.

V is TRBV6-5 and J is TRBJ1-1; 7 bases are a match to TRBD1. CDR3 length: 14 amino acids. From germline, CDR1 is MNHEY and CDR2 SVGAGI. V shed 6 bases, J shed 8 bases, and the junction held 12 bases outside the gene matches. Here the CDR3 DNA reads TGTGCCAGCAGCCGGCCTAGGACAGGCCTCGAAGCTTTCTTT. Translating it yields CASSRPRTGLEAFF.

The gene calls are TRBV7-3 and TRBJ2-1; 8 bases line up with TRBD2. V trimming: 1 base; J trimming: 5 bases; junction bases outside the gene matches: 7. The germline gives CDR1 SGHTA, CDR2 FQGTGA. The length of the CDR3 is 16 residues. CDR3 in DNA: TGTGCCAGCAGCTTAATGGGTAGCGGGGTAAACAATGAGCAGTTCTTC. This encodes CASSLMGSGVNNEQFF.

This clone came up once. The J gene is TRBJ1-2, the V gene TRBV24-1; perhaps TRBD1 as D (6 bases). Germline CDR1 and CDR2: KGHDR and SFDVKD. Trimming removed 5 bases at V and 4 bases at J, with 19 bases between. The CDR3 totals 16 residues. CDR3 sequence: CATSGDIGGALYGYTF. In DNA, the CDR3 is TGTGCCACCAGTGGGGACATTGGCGGAGCCCTCTATGGCTACACCTTC.

This chain links TRBV5-1 with TRBJ2-3; 8 nucleotides agree with TRBD1. CDR1 and CDR2 (germline): SGHRS, YFSETQ. This CDR3 spans 14 amino acids. V was clipped by 4 bases and J by 1 base; unmatched bases: 2. CDR3 region: CASSQDRGTDTQYF. CDR3 sequence (DNA): TGCGCCAGCAGCCAGGACAGGGGCACAGATACGCAGTATTTT.

V usage is TRBV19 and J usage is TRBJ2-3; 8 nucleotides match TRBD1. Germline trimming cut 5 bases from V and 7 bases from J; bases unmatched to any gene: 8. The CDR3 length is 14 residues. Germline values: CDR1 LNHDA, CDR2 SQIVND (reference sequence). DNA for the CDR3: TGTGCCAGTAGTCCGGCAGGGGGCTTGTATACGCAGTATTTT. Translated, it gives CASSPAGGLYTQYF. Supplemented by reference TRBV19 and TRBJ2-3, the full variable domain reads DGGITQSPKYLFRKEGQNVTLSCEQNLNHDAMYWYRQDPGQGLRLIYYSQIVNDFQKGDIAEGYSVSREKKESFPLTVTSAQKNPTAFYLCASSPAGGLYTQYFGPGTRLTVL.

The rearrangement links TRBV27 to TRBJ1-5; TRBD1 matches 8 bases. Germline V CDR1 and CDR2: MNHEY, SMNVEV (reference sequence). This CDR3 spans 15 amino acids. V shed 10 bases, J shed 0 bases, and the junction held 8 bases outside the gene matches. The CDR3 bases are TGTGCCACCAGGACAGGGCTAAATAGCAATCAGCCCCAGCATTTT. Its translation is CATRTGLNSNQPQHF.

The chain recombines TRBV3-1 (or the pseudogene TRBV3-2) with TRBJ2-2; possible D gene TRBD2, 7 bases. The CDR3 is made up of 14 amino acids. The germline V gene encodes CDR1 LGHDT and CDR2 YNNKEL (reference sequence). V dropped 10 bases and J dropped 4 bases, with 16 bases sitting between them. The CDR3 DNA follows: TGTGCCACCGGGGCGGGGGCCTTCACCGGGGAGCTGTTTTTT. Translating it yields CATGAGAFTGELFF.

The V gene is TRBV19, the J gene TRBJ1-5; a weak D match, TRBD1 (6 bases). Deletions cut 4 bases from V and 2 bases from J, with 18 bases between. The CDR3 runs to 17 residues. CDR1 is LNHDA and CDR2 is SQIVND in the germline V gene (reference sequence). CDR3 loop: CASSTTTGLLGNQPQHF. Written as DNA, the CDR3 is TGTGCCAGTAGTACCACGACAGGCTTACTTGGCAATCAGCCCCAGCATTTT. Full variable domain (rest looked up from reference TRBV19 and TRBJ1-5): DGGITQSPKYLFRKEGQNVTLSCEQNLNHDAMYWYRQDPGQGLRLIYYSQIVNDFQKGDIAEGYSVSREKKESFPLTVTSAQKNPTAFYLCASSTTTGLLGNQPQHFGDGTRLSIL.

This sequence joins TRBV11-2 and TRBJ2-3; D unresolved. The germline V gene encodes CDR1 SGHAT and CDR2 FQNNGV. V was shortened by 0 bases and J by 10 bases, with 11 bases between the two germline ends. CDR3 length: 13 amino acids. The CDR3 protein is CASSLDRGFAQYF. The CDR3 nucleotides are TGTGCCAGCAGCTTAGATCGAGGCTTCGCGCAGTATTTT. The complete variable domain, with remaining parts taken from reference TRBV11-2 and TRBJ2-3, reads EAGVAQSPRYKIIEKRQSVAFWCNPISGHATLYWYQQILGQGPKLLIQFQNNGVVDDSQLPKDRFSAERLKGVDSTLKIQPAKLEDSAVYLCASSLDRGFAQYFGPGTRLTVL.

This chain joins TRBV27 and TRBJ1-5, with D perhaps matching TRBD1 (5 bases). V lost 4 bases, J lost 6 bases, and 16 bases lay in between. Looked up from germline, CDR1 is MNHEY and CDR2 is SMNVEV (reference sequence). The CDR3 is 15 residues long. As DNA, the CDR3 is TGTGCCAGCAGTTCCACATGGGGGGATTTTCAGCCCCAGCATTTT. Amino acids: CASSSTWGDFQPQHF.

This sequence joins TRBV7-2 and TRBJ2-1, with 9 nucleotides matching TRBD1. Germline CDR1 and CDR2: SGHTA and FQGNSA. The CDR3 consists of 15 residues. J was trimmed by 5 bases and V by 4 bases; bases with no gene match: 6. This chain's CDR3 is CASSSNRGQDNEQFF. CDR3 in DNA: TGTGCCAGCAGCTCCAACAGGGGGCAGGACAATGAGCAGTTCTTC.

V gene TRBV5-1 combines with J gene TRBJ1-1; TRBD1 agrees at 8 bases. The J segment lost 5 bases and the V segment lost 0 bases, leaving 12 bases of the junction unmatched. Germline CDR1 SGHRS, CDR2 YFSETQ. This CDR3 contains 17 residues. DNA of the CDR3: TGCGCCAGCAGCTTGGTTCGGACAGGGAATGTCGGGACTGAAGCTTTCTTT. It encodes CASSLVRTGNVGTEAFF.

The genes are TRBV7-9 and TRBJ2-1, with TRBD1 matching 11 bases. From germline, CDR1 is SEHNR and CDR2 FQNEAQ (reference sequence). The CDR3 is 15 amino acids. V was pared by 4 bases and J by 12 bases, with 11 bases of the junction left unmatched. The CDR3 loop is CASSSGQGAIIWQFF. The DNA of the CDR3 is TGTGCCAGCAGCTCCGGACAGGGGGCTATTATTTGGCAGTTCTTC.

The rearrangement joins TRBV5-4 to TRBJ2-1, with TRBD1 matching over 9 bases. Germline assignment: CDR1 SGHNT and CDR2 YYREEE (reference sequence). The CDR3 is made up of 13 amino acids. Trimming took 7 bases from V and 5 from J; bases not matched to a gene: 4. The CDR3: CASSTGGDNEQFF. CDR3 sequence (DNA): TGTGCCAGCTCGACAGGGGGGGACAATGAGCAGTTCTTC.